This TCR beta chain was documented in a study of T cells in localized non-small cell lung cancer. General study findings and limits: Adjacent lung exhibited a median of around 60 among the 100 most abundant tumor clones.

The V gene lost 7 bases and the J gene lost 4 bases, with 20 bases spanning the gap. Germline V gene lookup returns CDR1 LNHDA and CDR2 SQIVND (reference sequence). This CDR3 is 16 amino acids long. The repertoire was sequenced with immunoSEQ multiplex PCR; TCRdb's copy has only in-frame clones and lacks some. This table has 35,000 to 50,000 clones, 70% to 90% appearing once. As to this clone: Its antigen is unknown.

This TCR was sampled from a man between 40 and 75 years old with stage I lung adenocarcinoma. Sequenced here: peripheral blood, sampled before any cancer treatment. This chain joins TRBV19 and TRBJ2-1; D is perhaps TRBD1 (6 bases). The DNA for the CDR3 is TGTGCCAGTATGGGGGCCAACTACCTCTCGTACAATGAGCAGTTCTTC. This translates into CASMGANYLSYNEQFF.